Described below is a single T cell receptor beta chain sequence and its context. Measured with immunoSEQ multiplex PCR; TCRdb has only the in-frame clones, and not every one. Of over 100,000 clones listed, more than 90% were seen once; the top ten hold 4.2%. The source of the sample is a study of blood T cell repertoires in COVID-19. Germline V gene sequence: CDR1 KGHDR, CDR2 SFDVKD. The CDR3 is 14 amino acids. The V segment lost 9 bases and the J segment 10 bases; nucleotides outside the gene matches: 7. The sequenced sample was peripheral blood. V and J are TRBV24-1 and TRBJ2-1; 14 bases line up with TRBD2. The TCR originated in a man aged 18 to 29 with acute or convalescent COVID-19. The CDR3 reads CATRGTSGSWEQFF. The CDR3 DNA reads TGTGCCACCCGCGGGACTAGCGGGAGCTGGGAGCAGTTCTTC.